Below are 21 T cell receptor beta chains sequenced from a single sample in a study of shared clonotypes between healthy human individuals. Data came from immunoSEQ multiplex PCR; TCRdb stores just in-frame clones and leaves some out. The sample holds more than 1 million clones; around 78% are singletons and the top ten take more than 0.5%. Specimen: memory CD4+ T cells from PBMCs. Documented subset: CD45RA-negative fraction. All receptors come from a young man in good health. Some clones in this sample may be carry-over from other donors' samples.

This clone appeared many times. V usage is TRBV7-2 and J usage is TRBJ1-1; no clear D. Germline V gene sequence: CDR1 SGHTA, CDR2 FQGNSA. CDR3 length: 14 residues. Trimming left V 5 bases short and J 5 bases short, with 15 bases between. For the CDR3, the DNA is TGTGCCAGCAGCCACCGCTTCTTGGGGACTGAAGCTTTCTTT. Translated, it gives CASSHRFLGTEAFF.

The rearrangement links TRBV4-1 to TRBJ2-5, with D possibly TRBD2 on 6 matching bases. Germline V CDR1 and CDR2: MGHRA, YSYEKL. V was cut by 0 bases and J by 5 bases, with 10 bases left in between. This CDR3 contains 14 residues. The CDR3 nucleotides read TGCGCCAGCAGCCAAGAGGGGGGTTCGGAGACCCAGTACTTC. The encoded protein is CASSQEGGSETQYF.

The chain joins TRBV7-9 to TRBJ2-7; D gene ambiguous. Per the germline V gene, CDR1 is SEHNR and CDR2 is FQNEAQ (reference sequence). Trimming stripped 5 bases from V and 6 bases from J, with 20 bases between. This CDR3 is built from 15 residues. The CDR3 sequence: CASSPVGRTTTEQYF. CDR3 bases: TGTGCCAGCAGCCCTGTGGGTCGAACAACTACCGAGCAGTACTTC.

The rearrangement joins TRBV6-1 to TRBJ2-6; unclear D gene. The CDR3 is 15 residues long. CDR1 MNHNS and CDR2 SASEGT come from the germline V gene. V was cut by 5 bases and J by 2 bases, with 10 bases left in between. CDR3 DNA: TGTGCCAGCAGTAGTGGAGCTGCTGGGGCCAACGTCCTGACTTTC. This translates into CASSSGAAGANVLTF.

In DNA form, the CDR3 reads TGTGCCAGCAGCTCGGCCGTCGGGACACCTTCCTACGAGCAGTACTTC. Protein: CASSSAVGTPSYEQYF. This rearrangement joins TRBV5-6 to TRBJ2-7, with a tentative D call TRBD1 (6 bases). Germline assignment: CDR1 SGHDT and CDR2 YYEEEE. V was clipped by 3 bases and J by 1 base, with 17 bases between them. The CDR3 loop spans 16 amino acids.

The V and J genes are TRBV18 and TRBJ2-1; TRBD1 matches at 9 bases. The V and J ends lost 1 base and 9 bases, in that order; junction bases with no gene match: 7. The germline V gene encodes CDR1 KGHSH and CDR2 LQKENI. This CDR3 is 15 amino acids long. CDR3 bases: TGTGCCAGCTCACCACGACAGGGGGGCGACCCTGAGCAGTTCTTC. It encodes CASSPRQGGDPEQFF.

V gene TRBV9 combines with J gene TRBJ2-3; 9 bases are a match to TRBD2. The CDR3 totals 16 residues. Trimming cost V 0 bases and J 4 bases; bases outside gene matches: 6. Germline V gene sequence: CDR1 SGDLS, CDR2 YYNGEE. The CDR3 sequence is CASSVVSGRLADTQYF. The CDR3 bases are TGTGCCAGCAGCGTAGTTAGCGGGAGACTGGCAGATACGCAGTATTTT.

Points on this clone: One base away lies a much larger clone, so this may be a sequencing read error. V gene TRBV6-1 combines with J gene TRBJ2-7, with 8 bases that match TRBD1. This CDR3 contains 13 residues. The germline gives CDR1 MNHNS, CDR2 SASEGT. The trim removed 6 bases at V and 3 bases at J, leaving 4 bases unmatched. The CDR3 loop reads CASSGTGSYEQYF. Here the CDR3 DNA reads TGTGCCAGCAGCGGGACAGGAAGCTACGAGCAGTACTTC.

This clone has a handful of counts. This sequence joins TRBV6-1 and TRBJ1-2; 11 bases map to TRBD1. This CDR3 is built from 16 residues. V was pared by 3 bases and J by 7 bases, with 10 bases of the junction left unmatched. Germline assignment: CDR1 MNHNS and CDR2 SASEGT. The CDR3: CASSDPPGQGALGYTF. The CDR3 DNA follows: TGTGCCAGCAGTGATCCCCCCGGACAGGGGGCGCTTGGCTACACCTTC.

The chain has TRBV7-3 and TRBJ2-3, with D uncertain. V dropped 0 bases and J dropped 3 bases, with 4 bases sitting between them. This CDR3 is built from 13 residues. Germline assignment: CDR1 SGHTA and CDR2 FQGTGA. CDR3 sequence reads: CASSLTQTDTQYF. The CDR3 DNA reads as TGTGCCAGCAGCTTAACGCAGACAGATACGCAGTATTTT.

This sequence joins TRBV7-8 and TRBJ2-3; 8 bases are a match to TRBD2. The V segment lost 7 bases and the J segment 5 bases; nucleotides outside the gene matches: 20. CDR1 and CDR2 from the germline V gene are SGHVS and FQNEAQ. The CDR3 contains 18 residues. CDR3 coding DNA: TGTGCCAGCATATTTTTAGGGGCTAGCGGGTCGCCTGGAGATACGCAGTATTTT. Encoded protein: CASIFLGASGSPGDTQYF.

V and J are TRBV2 and TRBJ2-7, with D possibly matching TRBD2 (6 bases). CDR3 length equals 13 residues. Trimming removed 7 bases from V and 7 bases from J, with 17 bases in between. In germline, CDR1 is SNHLY, CDR2 FYNNEI. CDR3 protein: CASTGSPPREQYF. The DNA for the CDR3 is TGTGCCAGCACCGGGAGCCCACCACGGGAGCAGTACTTC.

This clone was observed many times. The chain combines TRBV6-6 with TRBJ2-3; D is perhaps TRBD1 (5 bases). The V gene lost 8 bases and the J gene lost 4 bases, with 13 bases spanning the gap. This CDR3 has 13 amino acids. Germline V gene lookup returns CDR1 MNHNY and CDR2 SVGAGI (reference sequence). CDR3 in DNA: TGTGCCAGCGTTCGAGACAGAGCAGATACGCAGTATTTT. Protein sequence: CASVRDRADTQYF.

This clone has only one observation. CDR3 sequence reads: CASSLWASEETQYF. CDR3 nucleotides: TGCGCCAGCAGCTTGTGGGCTAGTGAAGAGACCCAGTACTTC. V is TRBV5-1 and J is TRBJ2-5; unclear D gene. The CDR3 has 14 amino acids. The V gene lost 1 base and the J gene lost 3 bases, with 10 bases spanning the gap. Per germline, CDR1 SGHRS and CDR2 YFSETQ.

The CDR3 reads CASSAGLAAWGDTQYF. CDR3 coding DNA: TGTGCCAGCAGCGCGGGACTAGCGGCGTGGGGGGATACGCAGTATTTT. This sequence joins TRBV2 and TRBJ2-3; the match to TRBD2 covers 11 bases. V shed 6 bases, J shed 6 bases, and the junction held 11 bases outside the gene matches. This CDR3 spans 16 amino acids. The V gene's germline CDR1 is SNHLY and CDR2 FYNNEI.

This chain uses TRBV6-4 with TRBJ2-2, with D maybe TRBD1 (5 bases). Germline CDR1 reads MRHNA; CDR2 reads SNTAGT. The CDR3 length is 14 residues. The V gene lost 6 bases and the J gene lost 5 bases, with 13 bases spanning the gap. This CDR3 reads CASRLTQVTGELFF. In DNA form, the CDR3 reads TGTGCCAGCAGACTCACACAGGTTACCGGGGAGCTGTTTTTT.

The chain couples TRBV2 to TRBJ2-7; a weak D match, TRBD2 (6 bases). Germline CDR1 reads SNHLY; CDR2 reads FYNNEI. V gave up 8 bases and J gave up 7 bases, with 24 bases separating them. The length of the CDR3 is 15 residues. The CDR3 DNA follows: TGTGCCAGCTCTTCCGCAAGGATGGGACTCTCTGAGCAGTACTTC. Translated: CASSSARMGLSEQYF.

The rearrangement uses TRBV7-3 and TRBJ2-6; weak D call: TRBD1 (5 bases). Germline-derived CDR1 and CDR2 are SGHTA and FQGTGA. V lost 1 base, J lost 2 bases, and 12 bases lay in between. This CDR3 has 17 amino acids. In DNA, the CDR3 is TGTGCCAGCAGCTTAAGGGGAAGGGGTCCTGGGGCCAACGTCCTGACTTTC. Translation gives CASSLRGRGPGANVLTF.

This clone was detected only once. The chain has TRBV7-8 and TRBJ2-5; D might be TRBD1 (5 bases). Germline V CDR1 and CDR2: SGHVS, FQNEAQ. The V end lost 1 base, the J end lost 0 bases, and 12 bases lay between the germline ends. The CDR3 runs to 16 residues. The CDR3 spells CASSLEAGSNQETQYF. In DNA, the CDR3 is TGTGCCAGCAGCTTAGAGGCAGGGTCCAACCAAGAGACCCAGTACTTC.

The chain links TRBV19 to TRBJ2-2; no reliable D call. The CDR3 contains 11 residues. V dropped 10 bases and J dropped 6 bases, with 9 bases sitting between them. From germline, CDR1 is LNHDA and CDR2 SQIVND (reference sequence). The CDR3 protein is CATPQSGELFF. The CDR3 coding sequence is TGTGCCACCCCACAGTCCGGGGAGCTGTTTTTT.

The chain couples TRBV18 to TRBJ1-1; maybe TRBD1 (6 bases). Trimming took 3 bases from V and 1 from J, leaving 18 bases between them. CDR3 length equals 17 residues. Germline V gene sequence: CDR1 KGHSH, CDR2 LQKENI. The CDR3 bases are TGTGCCAGCTCACCGCCCAAGTCTGGGGGCAAGAACACTGAAGCTTTCTTT. This sequence encodes CASSPPKSGGKNTEAFF.